Below are 2 T cell receptor beta chains sequenced from a single sample in a study of blood T cells in healthy people across ages. Using a J-beta primer mix together with a sample-barcoded 5' primer, a second PCR was run for roughly 7 to 12 cycles. MiXCR was run by TCRdb on the 5' RACE reads, yielding one entry per CDR3 protein. The table records hundreds of thousands of distinct CDR3 sequences, 43% of them present only once. The sample consisted of blood. The receptors were sampled from a woman aged 55 to 70 in good health.

The rearrangement links TRBV20-1 to TRBJ2-5; maybe TRBD2 (5 bases). Trimming removed 0 bases at V and 4 bases at J, with 18 bases between. This CDR3 is 16 amino acids long. The germline CDR1 and CDR2 sequences are DFQATT and SNEGSKA (reference sequence). The CDR3 loop is CSARDLERISGETQYF. The CDR3 region has the DNA TGCAGTGCTAGAGACTTGGAGCGGATTTCAGGAGAGACCCAGTACTTC.

The chain has TRBV20-1 and TRBJ2-1; the match to TRBD1 covers 9 bases. The CDR3 spans 15 residues. From germline, CDR1 is DFQATT and CDR2 SNEGSKA (reference sequence). The junction had 16 bases not matched to a gene; V was cut back by 6 bases and J by 10 bases. For the CDR3, the DNA is TGCAGTGCCAAAAAGCCGGGACAGGGTCTCTACGAGCAGTTCTTC. This codes for CSAKKPGQGLYEQFF.